The clone carrying this T cell receptor (beta chain) was detected only once. Antigen unknown. The sample comes from a study of identical twins. Findings and caveats of the study: It was cross-sectional statistical analysis, not following the same donors, that the conclusions relied on. Zero-insertion analyses could be partly confounded by invariant MAIT and iNKT cells. In cord blood, abundant beta clonotypes had fewer insertions; memory showed no trend.

With template switching, a universal primer site was added, and the cDNA carried unique molecular identifiers. One entry per CDR3 protein results from TCRdb running MiXCR on the 5' RACE reads. This sample yields about 530,000 distinct CDR3 sequences, of which approximately 16% are seen a single time; around 0.4% belongs to the top ten. This same sample was also taken into another study, of yellow fever vaccine responses in identical twins.

Sequencing input: CD4+ T cells sorted from blood. This clonotype was obtained from a woman aged 18-29 years in good health.

The CDR3 region is CAPLGQGVLEETQYF. In DNA form, the CDR3 reads TGTGCCCCCCTGGGACAGGGGGTTCTCGAGGAGACCCAGTACTTC. The V call is TRBV19, the J call TRBJ2-5; 11 bases are a match to TRBD1. CDR3 length: 15 amino acids. After removal of 11 bases from V and 5 bases from J, the junction contained 13 bases not matched to a gene. The germline CDR1 and CDR2 sequences are LNHDA and SQIVND (reference sequence).